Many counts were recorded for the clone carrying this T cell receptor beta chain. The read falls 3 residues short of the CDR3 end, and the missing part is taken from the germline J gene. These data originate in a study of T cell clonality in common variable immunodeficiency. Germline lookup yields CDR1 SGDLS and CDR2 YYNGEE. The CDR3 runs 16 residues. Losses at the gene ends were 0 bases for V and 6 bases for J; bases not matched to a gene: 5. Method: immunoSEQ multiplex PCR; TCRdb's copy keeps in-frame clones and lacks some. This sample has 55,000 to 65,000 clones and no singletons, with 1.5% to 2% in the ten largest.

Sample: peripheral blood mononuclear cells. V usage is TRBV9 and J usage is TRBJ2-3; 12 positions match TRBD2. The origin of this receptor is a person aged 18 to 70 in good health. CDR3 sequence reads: CASSVASGRAGDTQYF. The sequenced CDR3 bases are TGTGCCAGCAGCGTAGCTAGCGGGAGGGCCGGTGATACG.